One sample yielded the 2 T cell receptor beta chains listed below, sequenced in a study of blood T cell repertoires in COVID-19. Sequencing was performed with immunoSEQ multiplex PCR; in TCRdb, only in-frame clones are kept and a portion is missing. The sample consists of a few hundred thousand clones, roughly 90% of them appearing once. Sequencing was carried out using peripheral blood. The receptor source for this set is a woman between 55 and 75 years old with COVID-19, enrolled during active disease.

V and J are TRBV9 and TRBJ1-2; 10 positions match TRBD1. Germline lookup yields CDR1 SGDLS and CDR2 YYNGEE. CDR3 length equals 15 residues. The ends lost 0 bases at V and 7 bases at J; junction bases unmatched: 6. This chain's CDR3 is CASSVGPTGGAGYTF. The DNA of the CDR3 is TGTGCCAGCAGCGTAGGACCGACAGGGGGCGCTGGCTACACCTTC.

This chain uses TRBV9 with TRBJ1-4, with TRBD1 identical over 10 bases. The CDR3 contains 17 residues. Germline V gives CDR1 SGDLS, CDR2 YYNGEE. V lost 0 bases, J lost 3 bases, and 5 bases stayed unmatched. CDR3 region: CASSVGDRGPANEKLFF. The CDR3 DNA is TGTGCCAGCAGCGTAGGGGACAGGGGACCGGCTAATGAAAAACTGTTTTTT.